This TCR beta chain derives from a study of T cells after yellow fever vaccination. UMIs and a universal primer site were added when TCR cDNA was made by 5'RACE template switching. TCRdb re-called the 5' RACE reads through MiXCR, storing one row per CDR3 protein. The sample yields 250,000 or so distinct CDR3 sequences, more than 6.5% seen once. Findings and caveats of the study: The secondary response was weaker, and its peak arrived faster, on day 5 versus 15. There was a small share of clonotypes that showed up in both the CD4 and CD8 compartments. After the booster, about 95% of CD4 and roughly nine tenths of CD8 primary-response clones were re-detected.

The CDR3 runs to 14 residues. V gave up 0 bases and J gave up 5 bases, with 9 bases separating them. The V gene's germline CDR1 is SGHRS and CDR2 YFSETQ. This clonotype showed up many times. The antigen is unknown. This chain connects TRBV5-1 to TRBJ1-5; D gene ambiguous. This specimen consisted of CD4+ T cells sorted from PBMCs, obtained on the day of the yellow fever booster vaccination. The TCR was taken from a man aged 30 to 45 who received the YFV17D yellow fever vaccine. CDR3 in amino acids: CASSLGEGYQPQHF. CDR3 nucleotides: TGCGCCAGCAGCTTGGGCGAGGGATATCAGCCCCAGCATTTT. The full variable domain, with the rest looked up from reference TRBV5-1 and TRBJ1-5, is KAGVTQTPRYLIKTRGQQVTLSCSPISGHRSVSWYQQTPGQGLQFLFEYFSETQRNKGNFPGRFSGRQFSNSRSEMNVSTLELGDSALYLCASSLGEGYQPQHFGDGTRLSIL.